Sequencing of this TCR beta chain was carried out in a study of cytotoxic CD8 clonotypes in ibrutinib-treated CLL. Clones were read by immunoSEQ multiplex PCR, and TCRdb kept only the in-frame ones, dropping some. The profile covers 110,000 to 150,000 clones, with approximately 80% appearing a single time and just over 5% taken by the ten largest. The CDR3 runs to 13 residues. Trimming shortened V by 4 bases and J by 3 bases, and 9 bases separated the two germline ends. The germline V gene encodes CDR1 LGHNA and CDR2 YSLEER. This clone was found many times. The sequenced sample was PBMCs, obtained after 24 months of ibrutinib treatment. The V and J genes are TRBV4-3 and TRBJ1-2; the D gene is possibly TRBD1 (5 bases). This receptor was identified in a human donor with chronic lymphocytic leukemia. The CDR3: CASSPQGDYGYTF. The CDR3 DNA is TGCGCCAGCAGCCCGCAGGGAGACTATGGCTACACCTTC.